One and the same sample provided the 32 T cell receptor beta chains below, sequenced in a study of T cell repertoires in cytomegalovirus infection. Their specific antigens are unknown. MiXCR, run by TCRdb on the reads, gives a single entry per CDR3 protein. The repertoire holds roughly 920,000 distinct CDR3 sequences, roughly 31% seen once, with roughly 13% in the top ten. The sequenced sample was cultured CD8+ T cells from PBMCs, obtained from culture after CMV antigen stimulation. These TCRs come from a human donor in good health (CMV status not recorded). Some clones in this sample may be carry-over from other donors' samples.

This clonotype came up many times. The chain links TRBV7-6 to TRBJ2-1, with 7 bases identical to TRBD1. Germline V gene data show CDR1 as SGHVS and CDR2 as FNYEAQ. Trimming cost V 3 bases and J 5 bases; bases outside gene matches: 10. The CDR3 contains 16 residues. CDR3 bases: TGTGCCAGCAGCTTCGCACCGGGGACAGCAGACAATGAGCAGTTCTTC. Translating gives CASSFAPGTADNEQFF. Complete variable domain (other parts from reference TRBV7-6 and TRBJ2-1): GAGVSQSPRYKVTKRGQDVALRCDPISGHVSLYWYRQALGQGPEFLTYFNYEAQQDKSGLPNDRFSAERPEGSISTLTIQRTEQRDSAMYRCASSFAPGTADNEQFFGPGTRLTVL.

This clonotype was observed a handful of times. V and J are TRBV5-4 and TRBJ1-4; D perhaps matches TRBD1 (5 bases). The CDR3 sequence is 15 residues long. The ends were cut back, 3 bases at V and 7 bases at J, with 16 bases in the middle. Germline assignment: CDR1 SGHNT and CDR2 YYREEE (reference sequence). As DNA, the CDR3 is TGTGCCAGCAGCTACCAAACAGGCCGACCTGAAAAACTGTTTTTT. As protein: CASSYQTGRPEKLFF.

This clonotype was observed a handful of times. This chain uses TRBV7-9 with TRBJ2-7; D is unclear. V was shortened by 1 base and J by 4 bases, with 8 bases between the two germline ends. The CDR3 has 13 amino acids. Germline V gene lookup returns CDR1 SEHNR and CDR2 FQNEAQ (reference sequence). In nucleotides, the CDR3 is TGTGCCAGCAGCTTAGACAGTACATACGAGCAGTACGTC. This codes for CASSLDSTYEQYV.

The V and J genes are TRBV5-6 and TRBJ2-1, with D possibly matching TRBD2 (5 bases). In germline, CDR1 is SGHDT, CDR2 YYEEEE. V was shortened by 2 bases and J by 5 bases, with 11 bases between the two germline ends. The CDR3 loop spans 14 amino acids. The CDR3 region has the DNA TGTGCCAGCAGCTTAGACGCGGAGGACAATGAGCAGTTCTTC. Encoded protein: CASSLDAEDNEQFF.

CDR3 DNA sequence: TGTGCCAGCCTCAGGGTATTGGCCGGGGAGCTGTTTTTT. Translation gives CASLRVLAGELFF. This rearrangement joins TRBV7-6 to TRBJ2-2, with a tentative D call TRBD1 (5 bases). The CDR3 extends over 13 amino acids. Per the germline V gene, CDR1 is SGHVS and CDR2 is FNYEAQ. V lost 8 bases to trimming and J lost 6 bases, with 13 bases between them. The full variable domain, completed using reference TRBV7-6 and TRBJ2-2, is GAGVSQSPRYKVTKRGQDVALRCDPISGHVSLYWYRQALGQGPEFLTYFNYEAQQDKSGLPNDRFSAERPEGSISTLTIQRTEQRDSAMYRCASLRVLAGELFFGEGSRLTVL.

V gene TRBV7-9 combines with J gene TRBJ2-4, with D possibly TRBD2 on 5 matching bases. The CDR3 is 15 residues long. The V end was cut by 1 base, the J end by 7 bases, with 14 bases between. Germline assignment: CDR1 SEHNR and CDR2 FQNEAQ (reference sequence). CDR3 sequence reads: CASSLGQRVVNIQYF. For the CDR3, the DNA is TGTGCCAGCAGCTTAGGTCAGAGGGTTGTGAACATTCAGTACTTC.

CDR3 nucleotides: TGCAGCGTTCGGGTAGCGATGTCGAGCACCGGGGAGCTGTTTTTT. Translation: CSVRVAMSSTGELFF. This sequence joins TRBV29-1 and TRBJ2-2; tentative D call: TRBD2 (5 bases). Germline V gene sequence: CDR1 SQVTM, CDR2 ANQGSEA. V was clipped by 5 bases and J by 4 bases, with 17 bases between them. There are 15 residues in the CDR3.

The rearrangement links TRBV24-1 to TRBJ1-5; D is ambiguous. The CDR3 runs to 12 residues. Germline V gene data show CDR1 as KGHDR and CDR2 as SFDVKD. V was shortened by 2 bases and J by 7 bases, with 5 bases between the two germline ends. The CDR3 coding sequence is TGTGCCACCAGTGATTATGGACAGCCCCAGCATTTT. It yields the protein CATSDYGQPQHF.

The chain has TRBV19 and TRBJ2-6; maybe TRBD1 (6 bases). Between the trimmed V and J ends, which lost 2 bases and 0 bases, there was a span of 17 bases. The CDR3 sequence is 19 residues long. Germline V gene data show CDR1 as LNHDA and CDR2 as SQIVND (reference sequence). CDR3 nucleotides: TGTGCCAGTAGTATATCTCTGGCAGGGGCCCGCTCTGGGGCCAACGTCCTGACTTTC. Protein: CASSISLAGARSGANVLTF.

This chain uses TRBV6-5 with TRBJ2-1, with D possibly matching TRBD1 (5 bases). Germline CDR1 is MNHEY and CDR2 is SVGAGI. There are 15 residues in the CDR3. V dropped 3 bases and J dropped 0 bases, with 9 bases sitting between them. The DNA for the CDR3 is TGTGCCAGCAGTTATATGGACACCTCCTACAATGAGCAGTTCTTC. It encodes CASSYMDTSYNEQFF.

There are a few counts of this clonotype. The J gene is TRBJ2-1, the V gene TRBV5-1; 10 nucleotides match TRBD1. The CDR3 spans 17 residues. With 0 bases clipped from V and 5 bases from J, the junction kept 8 bases outside the gene matches. In germline, CDR1 is SGHRS, CDR2 YFSETQ. CDR3 sequence: CASSLGSWDRGDNEQFF. The DNA for the CDR3 is TGCGCCAGCAGCTTGGGGTCTTGGGACAGGGGCGACAATGAGCAGTTCTTC.

By its share, this clonotype is medium-sized (0.01 to 0.1%). The junction departs from the called germline gene at one end, perhaps through a read error. The V and J genes are TRBV5-1 and TRBJ2-3, with D possibly being TRBD1 (5 bases). The CDR3 has 15 residues. The germline V gene encodes CDR1 SGHRS and CDR2 YFSETQ. The CDR3 coding sequence is TGTGCCAGCAGCTTAGGGCAGGGTGGCACAGATACGCAGTATTTT. This sequence encodes CASSLGQGGTDTQYF.

The table lists this clonotype with many counts. V and J are TRBV6-1 and TRBJ2-6; D is ambiguous. Trimming removed 6 bases from V and 6 bases from J, with 12 bases in between. Germline CDR1 MNHNS, CDR2 SASEGT. The CDR3 runs 14 residues. CDR3: CASSLWNAANVLTF. CDR3 coding DNA: TGTGCCAGCAGCTTATGGAATGCGGCCAACGTCCTGACTTTC.

This clonotype was seen only a few times. The rearrangement uses TRBV10-3 and TRBJ2-1; D is unresolved. The CDR3 is 15 amino acids. Germline-derived CDR1 and CDR2 are ENHRY and SYGVKD. Trimming took off 8 bases at V and 0 bases at J, with 14 bases between the two ends. CDR3 loop: CAIGWLLSSYNEQFF. The DNA for the CDR3 is TGTGCCATCGGGTGGCTGTTGAGCTCCTACAATGAGCAGTTCTTC.

The CDR3 reads CASSQDVTGNEQFF. The DNA for the CDR3 is TGCGCCAGCAGCCAAGATGTGACAGGGAATGAGCAGTTCTTC. This chain joins TRBV4-1 and TRBJ2-1, with TRBD1 identical over 7 bases. J gave up 7 bases and V 0 bases, and 3 bases lay outside the gene matches. This CDR3 is built from 14 residues. Per germline, CDR1 MGHRA and CDR2 YSYEKL.

The CDR3 region has the DNA TGTGCCAGCAGCTTAGGGGGACTAGCGGGGGGGCCGGAGACCCAGTACTTC. It specifies CASSLGGLAGGPETQYF. The J gene is TRBJ2-5, the V gene TRBV7-2, with 16 bases that match TRBD2. Per germline, CDR1 SGHTA and CDR2 FQGNSA. The junction had 4 bases not matched to a gene; V was cut back by 1 base and J by 5 bases. This CDR3 spans 17 amino acids.

The rearrangement uses TRBV5-1 and TRBJ2-2; the match to TRBD1 covers 8 bases. The junction had 7 bases not matched to a gene; V was cut back by 4 bases and J by 8 bases. The CDR3 length is 14 residues. From germline, CDR1 is SGHRS and CDR2 YFSETQ. CDR3 residues: CASSPRTGSGELFF. Written as DNA, the CDR3 is TGCGCCAGCAGCCCCAGGACAGGGTCTGGGGAGCTGTTTTTT.

The chain uses TRBV4-1 and TRBJ2-7, with 9 bases matching TRBD2. This CDR3 comprises 15 residues. Trimming at V came to 4 bases and at J to 0 bases, leaving 4 bases not matched to a gene. Germline assignment: CDR1 MGHRA and CDR2 YSYEKL. CDR3 in amino acids: CASSLGTSSSYEQYF. CDR3 in DNA: TGCGCCAGCAGCCTAGGGACTAGCAGCTCCTACGAGCAGTACTTC.

This chain connects TRBV5-1 to TRBJ2-7; 7 positions match TRBD1. V gave up 1 base and J gave up 2 bases; unmatched junction bases: 15. The CDR3 contains 18 residues. The V gene's germline CDR1 is SGHRS and CDR2 YFSETQ. For the CDR3, the DNA is TGCGCCAGCAGCTTGCTCTCGACAGGGAAGTCTGAAACCTACGAGCAGTACGTC. Encoded protein: CASSLLSTGKSETYEQYV.

V is TRBV5-1 and J is TRBJ2-2; D is unclear. V lost 0 bases, J lost 1 base, and 7 bases lay in between. CDR1 is SGHRS, CDR2 YFSETQ, per germline. The CDR3 loop spans 15 amino acids. This CDR3 reads CASSLVYRNTGELFF. CDR3 nucleotides: TGCGCCAGCAGCTTGGTCTACAGGAACACCGGGGAGCTGTTTTTT.

The rearrangement joins TRBV6-5 to TRBJ1-1, with D maybe TRBD1 (6 bases). Germline CDR1 is MNHEY and CDR2 is SVGAGI. The CDR3 consists of 16 residues. Between the trimmed V and J ends, which lost 6 bases and 1 base, there was a span of 18 bases. CDR3 in DNA: TGTGCCAGCAGGCCTTGGACAGTCTCATCGAACACTGAAGCTTTCTTT. It specifies CASRPWTVSSNTEAFF.

The chain combines TRBV6-5 with TRBJ2-6; D is possibly TRBD2 (6 bases). CDR3 length: 15 residues. Germline V gene sequence: CDR1 MNHEY, CDR2 SVGAGI. The germline V and J ends were trimmed by 6 bases and 2 bases, with 11 bases remaining between them. The chain's CDR3 is CASSPRGTGANVLTF. Written as DNA, the CDR3 is TGTGCCAGCAGCCCCCGGGGGACTGGGGCCAACGTCCTGACTTTC.

The sample holds a few counts of this clonotype. Written as DNA, the CDR3 is TGCGCCAGCAGCCAAGATTACCCAGGGTCAATTGACACTGAAGCTTTCTTT. This gives the protein CASSQDYPGSIDTEAFF. The J gene is TRBJ1-1, the V gene TRBV4-1, with D possibly TRBD1 on 5 matching bases. Trimming pared 0 bases from V and 3 bases from J, leaving 17 bases between. The CDR3 extends over 17 amino acids. Germline V gives CDR1 MGHRA, CDR2 YSYEKL.

This chain uses TRBV20-1 with TRBJ2-7; TRBD2 matches 8 bases. The CDR3 has 14 amino acids. Germline V gene data show CDR1 as DFQATT and CDR2 as SNEGSKA (reference sequence). V shed 6 bases, J shed 1 base, and the junction held 8 bases outside the gene matches. CDR3 loop: CSAQKRGRSYEQYF. In nucleotides, the CDR3 is TGCAGTGCCCAAAAGCGGGGGAGATCCTACGAGCAGTACTTC.

The chain carries TRBV2 and TRBJ1-1, with no clear D. Germline-derived CDR1 and CDR2 are SNHLY and FYNNEI. V was pared by 1 base and J by 0 bases, with 9 bases between. The CDR3 has 15 amino acids. CDR3 sequence: CASSEVAGMNTEAFF. The CDR3 bases are TGTGCCAGCAGTGAAGTTGCCGGTATGAACACTGAAGCTTTCTTT.

This rearrangement joins TRBV29-1 to TRBJ2-1; unclear D gene. V lost 5 bases to trimming and J lost 6 bases, with 5 bases between them. The CDR3 is 10 residues long. Germline loops: CDR1 SQVTM, CDR2 ANQGSEA. CDR3 region: CSVRPNEQFF. The CDR3 DNA sequence: TGCAGCGTTCGCCCCAATGAGCAGTTCTTC.

The sample holds a few counts of this clonotype. V is TRBV4-1 and J is TRBJ1-1; D remains ambiguous. V lost 0 bases and J 7 bases, leaving 21 bases between the germline ends. The CDR3 length is 17 residues. The germline gives CDR1 MGHRA, CDR2 YSYEKL. CDR3 sequence (DNA): TGCGCCAGCAGCCAAGATATGTATCGAGAAGGCGGCTTTGAAGCTTTCTTT. As protein: CASSQDMYREGGFEAFF.

The chain carries TRBV7-9 and TRBJ2-3, with a possible D match to TRBD2 (6 bases). The ends were cut back, 0 bases at V and 5 bases at J, with 9 bases in the middle. The length of the CDR3 is 14 residues. Germline values: CDR1 SEHNR, CDR2 FQNEAQ (reference sequence). CDR3 coding DNA: TGTGCCAGCAGCTTAGCGTCGGGGGAAGATACGCAGTATTTT. Translating it yields CASSLASGEDTQYF.

The V call is TRBV20-1, the J call TRBJ2-3; D perhaps matches TRBD2 (7 bases). The V gene lost 1 base and the J gene lost 4 bases, with 24 bases spanning the gap. The V gene's germline CDR1 is DFQATT and CDR2 SNEGSKA (reference sequence). The CDR3 has 18 amino acids. CDR3 coding DNA: TGCAGTGCTAGAGTGCCCCTTGGACAGCGGGACCGTGCAGATACGCAGTATTTT. Translating gives CSARVPLGQRDRADTQYF.

J is TRBJ1-1 and V is TRBV12-3 or TRBV12-4; D possibly corresponds to TRBD1 (6 bases). The CDR3 runs 18 residues. V lost 3 bases, J lost 2 bases, and 22 bases lay in between. The CDR3 spells CASSFWPPKDSPNTEAFF. CDR3 DNA sequence: TGTGCCAGCAGTTTTTGGCCCCCCAAGGACAGTCCCAACACTGAAGCTTTCTTT.

A word on this clonotype: Relative to the germline gene, one junction end is altered; a read error may explain this. V gene TRBV7-8 combines with J gene TRBJ1-4; 9 positions agree with TRBD1. CDR1 and CDR2 (germline): SGHVS, FQNEAQ. CDR3 size: 15 residues. The CDR3 DNA follows: TGTGTCAGCAGCCCACCGACAGGGGGAGGTGAAAAACTGTTTTTT. Its translation is CVSSPPTGGGEKLFF.

This clonotype has only a few counts. This chain joins TRBV7-9 and TRBJ1-1, with TRBD1 as a possible D gene (5 bases). Trimming stripped 5 bases from V and 6 bases from J, with 10 bases between. Germline V gene data show CDR1 as SEHNR and CDR2 as FQNEAQ (reference sequence). The CDR3 covers 12 residues. In DNA, the CDR3 is TGTGCCAGCAGCACCCCGGGGGCTGAAGCTTTCTTT. It yields the protein CASSTPGAEAFF.